These T cell receptor beta chains were read from a single sample in a study of cytomegalovirus exposure and HLA in healthy donors. Here immunoSEQ multiplex PCR was the method, and the copy in TCRdb shows in-frame clones only, minus some. The sample consists of approximately 72,000 clones, roughly 94% of them appearing once. The sample comprised PBMCs. All receptors derive from a woman aged 18-29 years in good health and CMV-seronegative. CDR3s include the opening cysteine and the closing phenylalanine or tryptophan. Size tells how often a clone was seen (once, few, many) or the class of an expanded clone, and some rows leave it out.

CDR3	size	J	V
CASNRQGESPLHF	NA	TRBJ1-6	TRBV7-2
CASSPRTPGQGSYGYTF	NA	TRBJ1-2	TRBV5-5
CASSSGLAGGRQETQYF	NA	TRBJ2-5	TRBV5-1
CASSEAPKDRVGGNTIYF	NA	TRBJ1-3	TRBV2
CSVGSGNQPQHF	NA	TRBJ1-5	TRBV29-1
CASSPVEGASTEAFF	NA	TRBJ1-1	TRBV7-9
CASSLLSFGNTEAFF	NA	TRBJ1-1	TRBV7-6
CASSEGAGGRYEQYF	NA	TRBJ2-7	TRBV6-1
CASSFGTSGAYNEQFF	NA	TRBJ2-1	TRBV27
CSVILRAGTGFQETQYF	NA	TRBJ2-5	TRBV29-1
CASSYSGTAFNYGYTF	NA	TRBJ1-2	TRBV6-5
CAWSSRRRGGAYEQYF	NA	TRBJ2-7	TRBV30
CASSLAVNTGELFF	NA	TRBJ2-2	TRBV5-5
CASSETHSGANVLTF	few	TRBJ2-6	TRBV6-4
CASTQGGQGAQPQHF	NA	TRBJ1-5	TRBV7-2
CATSSGIGGGTEAFF	NA	TRBJ1-1	TRBV15